This T cell receptor (beta chain) was documented in a study of shared clonotypes between healthy human individuals. In the study overall: CD8 memory received one plate per donor, CD8 naive two, CD4 memory three and CD4 naive three. General study findings and limits: Expectations were that clonotype sharing among donors would be affected by sequencing depth.

Splitting of each subset's genomic DNA was done evenly across several immunoSEQ plates. Clones were read by immunoSEQ multiplex PCR, and TCRdb kept only the in-frame ones, dropping some. The data contain over a million clones, around 97% of them singletons. CDR1 and CDR2 from the germline V gene are LNHDA and SQIVND (reference sequence). Trimming removed 6 bases at V and 4 bases at J, with 9 bases between. The CDR3 runs to 12 residues. With regard to this clone: What it recognizes is unknown.

V usage is TRBV19 and J usage is TRBJ2-5; D is ambiguous. The sample taken for sequencing was naive CD4+ T cells sorted from blood. Subset: CD45RA+ positively selected. This clonotype was sampled from a man aged 30 to 39 in good health. This chain's CDR3 is CASSPPGETQYF. The DNA of the CDR3 is TGTGCCAGTAGCCCGCCCGGAGAGACCCAGTACTTC.